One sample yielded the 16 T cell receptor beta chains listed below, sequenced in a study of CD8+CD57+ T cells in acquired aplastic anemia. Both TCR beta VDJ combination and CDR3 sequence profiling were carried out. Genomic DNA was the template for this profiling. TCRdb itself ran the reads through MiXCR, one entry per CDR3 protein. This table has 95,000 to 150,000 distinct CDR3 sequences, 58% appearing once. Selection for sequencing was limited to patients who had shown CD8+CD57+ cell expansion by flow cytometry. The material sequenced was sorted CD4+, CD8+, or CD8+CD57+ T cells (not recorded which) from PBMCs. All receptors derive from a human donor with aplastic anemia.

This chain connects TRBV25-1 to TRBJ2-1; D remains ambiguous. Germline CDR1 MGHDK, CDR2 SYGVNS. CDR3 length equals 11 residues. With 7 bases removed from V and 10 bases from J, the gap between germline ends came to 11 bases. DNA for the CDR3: TGTGCCAGCACCGTGGTGGGGGAGCAGTTCTTC. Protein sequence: CASTVVGEQFF.

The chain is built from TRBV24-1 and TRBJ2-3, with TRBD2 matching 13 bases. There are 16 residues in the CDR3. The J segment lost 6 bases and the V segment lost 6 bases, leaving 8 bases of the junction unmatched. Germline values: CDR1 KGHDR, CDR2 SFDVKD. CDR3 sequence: CATSRGLAGVMDTQYF. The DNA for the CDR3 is TGTGCCACCAGTCGCGGACTAGCGGGAGTAATGGATACGCAGTATTTT.

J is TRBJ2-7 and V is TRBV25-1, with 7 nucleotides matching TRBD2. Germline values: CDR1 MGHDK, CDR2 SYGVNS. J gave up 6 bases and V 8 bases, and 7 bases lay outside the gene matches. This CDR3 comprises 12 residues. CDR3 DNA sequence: TGTGCCAGCTTGGGGGGACTATCCGAGCAGTACTTC. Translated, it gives CASLGGLSEQYF.

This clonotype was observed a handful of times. The CDR3 region is CASSMGGGEQYF. DNA of the CDR3: TGTGCCAGTAGTATGGGAGGGGGCGAGCAGTACTTC. The V and J genes are TRBV19 and TRBJ2-7, with a possible D match to TRBD2 (7 bases). Looked up from germline, CDR1 is LNHDA and CDR2 is SQIVND (reference sequence). V lost 3 bases, J lost 6 bases, and 9 bases lay in between. CDR3 size: 12 residues.

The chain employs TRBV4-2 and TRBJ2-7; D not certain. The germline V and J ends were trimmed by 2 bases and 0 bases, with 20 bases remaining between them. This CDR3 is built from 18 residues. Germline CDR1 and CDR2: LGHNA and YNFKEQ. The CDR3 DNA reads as TGTGCCAGCAGCCAAACGCGGACCTCAGGCCTAAGCTCCTACGAGCAGTACTTC. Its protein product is CASSQTRTSGLSSYEQYF.

The CDR3 sequence: CASSQPTGTNEKLFF. In DNA form, the CDR3 reads TGCGCCAGCAGCCAACCGACAGGGACTAATGAAAAACTGTTTTTT. The V gene is TRBV4-1, the J gene TRBJ1-4; 7 bases are shared with TRBD1. The length of the CDR3 is 15 residues. CDR1 is MGHRA and CDR2 is YSYEKL in the germline V gene. With 2 bases clipped from V and 2 bases from J, the junction kept 2 bases outside the gene matches.

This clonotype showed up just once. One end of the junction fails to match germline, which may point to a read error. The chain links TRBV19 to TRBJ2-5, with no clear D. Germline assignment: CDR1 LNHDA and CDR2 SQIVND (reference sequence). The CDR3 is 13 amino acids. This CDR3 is CASSTVRQETRYF. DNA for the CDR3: TGTGCCAGTAGTACGGTCAGACAAGAGACCCGGTACTTC.

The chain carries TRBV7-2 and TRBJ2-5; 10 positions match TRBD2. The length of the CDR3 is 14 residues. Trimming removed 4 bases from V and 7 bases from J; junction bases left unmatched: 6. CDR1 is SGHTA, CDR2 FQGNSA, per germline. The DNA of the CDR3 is TGTGCCAGCAGCTCCGGGACTAGCGACGGGACCCAGTACTTC. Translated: CASSSGTSDGTQYF.

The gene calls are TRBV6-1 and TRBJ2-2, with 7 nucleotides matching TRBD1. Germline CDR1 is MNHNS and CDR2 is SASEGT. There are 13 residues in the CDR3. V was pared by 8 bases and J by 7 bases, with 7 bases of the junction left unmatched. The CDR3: CASATGVGGELFF. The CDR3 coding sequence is TGTGCCAGCGCTACAGGGGTAGGCGGGGAGCTGTTTTTT.

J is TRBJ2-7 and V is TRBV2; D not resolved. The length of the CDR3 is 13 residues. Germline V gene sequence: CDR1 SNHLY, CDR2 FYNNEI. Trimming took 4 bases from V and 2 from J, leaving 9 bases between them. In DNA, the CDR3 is TGTGCCAGCAGTGCGCGATATACCTACGAGCAGTACTTC. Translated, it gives CASSARYTYEQYF.

The DNA of the CDR3 is TGTGCCAGCAGTGAGGGAGCCGGGGAGCTGTTTTTT. Amino acid sequence: CASSEGAGELFF. V and J are TRBV2 and TRBJ2-2; a possible D gene is TRBD2 (5 bases). V shed 3 bases and J shed 6 bases, with 5 bases lying between them. Germline lookup yields CDR1 SNHLY and CDR2 FYNNEI. The CDR3 runs 12 residues.

CDR3 in amino acids: CASTTDVSTDTQYF. The CDR3 nucleotides read TGTGCCAGCACGACCGACGTATCCACAGATACGCAGTATTTT. This chain joins TRBV6-2 or TRBV6-3 and TRBJ2-3; D is unclear. Trimming took 7 bases from V and 2 from J, leaving 13 bases between them. The CDR3 covers 14 residues. Looked up from germline, CDR1 is MNHEY and CDR2 is SVGEGT.

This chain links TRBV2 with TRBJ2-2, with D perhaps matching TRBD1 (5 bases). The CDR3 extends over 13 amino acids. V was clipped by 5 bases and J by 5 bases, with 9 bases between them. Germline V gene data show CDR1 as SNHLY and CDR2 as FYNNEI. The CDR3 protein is CASSRRGTGELFF. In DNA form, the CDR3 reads TGTGCCAGCAGTCGAAGGGGTACCGGGGAGCTGTTTTTT.

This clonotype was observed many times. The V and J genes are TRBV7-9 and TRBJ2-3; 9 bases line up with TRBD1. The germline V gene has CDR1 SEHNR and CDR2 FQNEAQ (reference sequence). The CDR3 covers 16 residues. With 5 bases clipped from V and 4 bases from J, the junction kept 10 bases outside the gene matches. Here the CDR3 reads CASSPAGTGSPDTQYF. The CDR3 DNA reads TGTGCCAGCAGCCCAGCAGGGACAGGGTCCCCAGATACGCAGTATTTT.

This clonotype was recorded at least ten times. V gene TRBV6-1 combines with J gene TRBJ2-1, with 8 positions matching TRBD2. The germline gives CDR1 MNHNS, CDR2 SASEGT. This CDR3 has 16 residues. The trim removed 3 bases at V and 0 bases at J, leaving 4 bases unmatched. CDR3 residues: CASSEAGGVSYNEQFF. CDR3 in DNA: TGTGCCAGCAGTGAGGCGGGAGGAGTCTCCTACAATGAGCAGTTCTTC.

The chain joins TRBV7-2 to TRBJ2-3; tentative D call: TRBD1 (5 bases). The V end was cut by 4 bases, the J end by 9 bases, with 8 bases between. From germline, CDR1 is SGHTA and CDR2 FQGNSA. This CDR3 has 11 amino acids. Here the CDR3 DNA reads TGTGCCAGCAGCTCCAGGGTAACGCAGTATTTT. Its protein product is CASSSRVTQYF.